The 27 T cell receptor beta chains reported below all come from one sample, sequenced in a study of blood T cell repertoires in COVID-19. Using immunoSEQ multiplex PCR, the repertoire was profiled, and TCRdb retains in-frame clones only, with some absent. The repertoire holds over 50,000 clones, approximately 87% seen once, with roughly 7.2% in the top ten. What was sequenced was peripheral blood. The source of these receptors is a man in his sixties with acute or convalescent COVID-19.

V and J are TRBV6-5 and TRBJ1-6; 9 nucleotides match TRBD1. The CDR3 contains 14 residues. V was clipped by 6 bases and J by 7 bases; unmatched bases: 4. Germline-derived CDR1 and CDR2 are MNHEY and SVGAGI. CDR3 in DNA: TGTGCCAGCAGAGGGACAGGGTCGAATTCACCCCTCCACTTT. Protein product: CASRGTGSNSPLHF.

This chain joins TRBV9 and TRBJ1-6; D is possibly TRBD1 (5 bases). This CDR3 has 17 amino acids. CDR1 SGDLS and CDR2 YYNGEE come from the germline V gene. Between the trimmed V and J ends, which lost 5 bases and 0 bases, there was a span of 15 bases. CDR3 sequence: CASSPDDSNSYNSPLHF. In DNA, the CDR3 is TGTGCCAGCAGTCCTGATGACAGTAACTCCTATAATTCACCCCTCCACTTT.

This clone was seen just once. This rearrangement joins TRBV13 to TRBJ1-5; D gene ambiguous. The CDR3 runs 13 residues. V dropped 0 bases and J dropped 4 bases, with 4 bases sitting between them. Germline-derived CDR1 and CDR2 are PRHDT and FYEKMQ (reference sequence). CDR3 nucleotides: TGTGCCAGCAGCTTAGGTCCTAATCAGCCCCAGCATTTT. Protein: CASSLGPNQPQHF.

The genes are TRBV7-2 and TRBJ1-5, with D perhaps TRBD1 (6 bases). The CDR3 contains 15 residues. The V end was cut by 3 bases, the J end by 1 base, with 10 bases between. Germline CDR1 and CDR2: SGHTA and FQGNSA. In nucleotides, the CDR3 is TGTGCCAGCAGCTTGGCAACAGGGAGCAATCAGCCCCAGCATTTT. Residues: CASSLATGSNQPQHF.

About this clone: Other nucleotide sequences from this sample produce the same CDR3. The chain uses TRBV30 and TRBJ1-1; a possible D gene is TRBD1 (5 bases). Trimming left V 0 bases short and J 5 bases short, with 10 bases between. CDR3 length: 13 residues. CDR1 and CDR2 from the germline V gene are GTSNPN and SVGIG (reference sequence). The CDR3 loop reads CAWSVGGDTEAFF. CDR3 nucleotides: TGTGCCTGGAGTGTAGGAGGGGATACTGAAGCTTTCTTT.

The genes are TRBV7-2 and TRBJ2-3; 12 bases are shared with TRBD2. Per the germline V gene, CDR1 is SGHTA and CDR2 is FQGNSA. The length of the CDR3 is 16 residues. V gave up 5 bases and J gave up 4 bases; unmatched junction bases: 7. CDR3: CASSPRLAGASDTQYF. The CDR3 DNA reads TGTGCCAGCAGCCCCAGACTAGCGGGGGCGTCAGATACGCAGTATTTT.

The chain has TRBV19 and TRBJ2-2, with 8 positions matching TRBD2. Looked up from germline, CDR1 is LNHDA and CDR2 is SQIVND (reference sequence). V gave up 6 bases and J gave up 0 bases; unmatched junction bases: 9. The CDR3 is 17 residues long. As DNA, the CDR3 is TGTGCCAGTAGCCGGGATGGCGGGGGGACGAACACCGGGGAGCTGTTTTTT. This encodes CASSRDGGGTNTGELFF. Full variable domain (missing parts from reference TRBV19 and TRBJ2-2): DGGITQSPKYLFRKEGQNVTLSCEQNLNHDAMYWYRQDPGQGLRLIYYSQIVNDFQKGDIAEGYSVSREKKESFPLTVTSAQKNPTAFYLCASSRDGGGTNTGELFFGEGSRLTVL.

This chain links TRBV30 with TRBJ2-3; perhaps TRBD1 as D (6 bases). The V gene's germline CDR1 is GTSNPN and CDR2 SVGIG (reference sequence). The CDR3 is made up of 14 amino acids. Trimming left V 3 bases short and J 0 bases short, with 10 bases between. CDR3 sequence (DNA): TGTGCCTGGAGCCGAGGGGGAAGCACAGATACGCAGTATTTT. Protein product: CAWSRGGSTDTQYF.

V is TRBV24-1 and J is TRBJ1-2; no firm D call. Per germline, CDR1 KGHDR and CDR2 SFDVKD. The CDR3 length is 14 residues. Deletions cut 12 bases from V and 1 base from J, with 17 bases between. The CDR3 region has the DNA TGTGCCCCTCCCGAACTGAGACTTAACTATGGCTACACCTTC. Translation gives CAPPELRLNYGYTF.

V usage is TRBV27 and J usage is TRBJ2-7; tentatively, D is TRBD1 (6 bases). The CDR3 is 14 amino acids. The germline V gene has CDR1 MNHEY and CDR2 SMNVEV (reference sequence). V was cut by 0 bases and J by 6 bases, with 12 bases left in between. The CDR3 here is CASSLSSGTFEQYF. The CDR3 coding sequence is TGTGCCAGCAGTTTATCATCCGGGACATTCGAGCAGTACTTC.

V and J are TRBV6-5 and TRBJ1-5, with 8 bases fitting TRBD1. This CDR3 is 15 amino acids long. CDR1 is MNHEY, CDR2 SVGAGI, per germline. Trimming took 2 bases from V and 7 from J; bases not matched to a gene: 7. CDR3 sequence: CASSYAQGAGQPQHF. CDR3 sequence (DNA): TGTGCCAGCAGTTACGCCCAGGGGGCTGGGCAGCCCCAGCATTTT.

This chain connects TRBV27 to TRBJ2-1; D is unclear. The CDR3 contains 16 residues. Trimming took off 1 base at V and 3 bases at J, with 13 bases between the two ends. Germline loops: CDR1 MNHEY, CDR2 SMNVEV (reference sequence). The CDR3 sequence: CASSLFSGSNYNEQFF. CDR3 sequence (DNA): TGTGCCAGCAGTTTATTTTCAGGATCTAACTACAATGAGCAGTTCTTC.

The chain links TRBV1 to TRBJ1-2. TRBV1 is annotated as a pseudogene. CDR3 length: 10 amino acids. The CDR3 reads CTSRSYGYTF. The DNA of the CDR3 is TGCACCAGCAGGAGTTATGGCTACACCTTC.

J is TRBJ2-7 and V is TRBV6-1; maybe TRBD1 (6 bases). Trimming stripped 1 base from V and 5 bases from J, with 15 bases between. This CDR3 spans 15 amino acids. From germline, CDR1 is MNHNS and CDR2 SASEGT. The CDR3 sequence is CASSEEYLGAHEQYF. The CDR3 bases are TGTGCCAGCAGTGAAGAGTACCTGGGGGCCCACGAGCAGTACTTC.

The chain is built from TRBV3-1 (or the pseudogene TRBV3-2) and TRBJ1-2, with D hard to call. V was clipped by 1 base and J by 11 bases, with 11 bases between them. In germline, CDR1 is LGHDT, CDR2 YNNKEL (reference sequence). The CDR3 is made up of 12 amino acids. The CDR3 protein is CASSQVEGYYTF. The CDR3 DNA sequence: TGTGCCAGCAGCCAAGTGGAGGGATATTACACCTTC.

This sequence joins TRBV30 and TRBJ1-5; D gene ambiguous. The length of the CDR3 is 14 residues. Germline loops: CDR1 GTSNPN, CDR2 SVGIG (reference sequence). Between the trimmed V and J ends, which lost 2 bases and 0 bases, there was a span of 8 bases. CDR3: CAWSQATSNQPQHF. The CDR3 DNA is TGTGCCTGGAGTCAGGCAACTAGCAATCAGCCCCAGCATTTT.

V and J are TRBV5-1 and TRBJ1-1; D is uncertain. The germline V gene has CDR1 SGHRS and CDR2 YFSETQ. The V gene lost 5 bases and the J gene lost 0 bases, with 14 bases spanning the gap. The CDR3 is 15 residues long. CDR3 sequence reads: CASSSGGPVNTEAFF. In DNA, the CDR3 is TGCGCCAGCAGTTCCGGAGGGCCGGTGAACACTGAAGCTTTCTTT.

On this clone: The sample carries other DNA sequences with the same CDR3. The genes are TRBV5-1 and TRBJ2-3, with D uncertain. Trimming took 0 bases from V and 0 from J, leaving 8 bases between them. CDR3 length: 15 residues. The germline gives CDR1 SGHRS, CDR2 YFSETQ. This CDR3 is CASSLGGGSTDTQYF. Written as DNA, the CDR3 is TGCGCCAGCAGCTTGGGAGGCGGCAGCACAGATACGCAGTATTTT.

The chain recombines TRBV7-8 with TRBJ2-3; 7 bases align to TRBD2. V trimming: 3 bases; J trimming: 0 bases; junction bases outside the gene matches: 3. The CDR3 loop spans 15 amino acids. CDR1 and CDR2 from the germline V gene are SGHVS and FQNEAQ. This chain's CDR3 is CASSFREGSTDTQYF. The CDR3 region has the DNA TGTGCCAGCAGCTTTAGGGAGGGGAGCACAGATACGCAGTATTTT.

V is TRBV7-9 and J is TRBJ1-1, with 7 bases fitting TRBD1. With V trimmed by 5 bases and J by 2 bases, 2 bases remained unmatched. CDR1 and CDR2 from the germline V gene are SEHNR and FQNEAQ (reference sequence). The CDR3 is 13 amino acids. CDR3 protein: CASSRQGNTEAFF. DNA for the CDR3: TGTGCCAGCAGCCGACAGGGAAACACTGAAGCTTTCTTT.

This chain joins TRBV5-4 and TRBJ2-7, with TRBD2 identical over 12 bases. Trimming cost V 1 base and J 5 bases; bases outside gene matches: 1. The CDR3 is made up of 14 amino acids. In germline, CDR1 is SGHNT, CDR2 YYREEE (reference sequence). CDR3 nucleotides: TGTGCCAGCAGCTTGTGGACTAGCGGGGACGAGCAGTACTTC. Amino acids: CASSLWTSGDEQYF.

This clone was seen a single time. The chain has TRBV19 and TRBJ2-5; no clear D. The germline V and J ends were trimmed by 3 bases and 5 bases, with 4 bases remaining between them. CDR1 and CDR2 (germline): LNHDA, SQIVND (reference sequence). The CDR3 consists of 11 residues. The CDR3 sequence is CASSMEETQYF. The DNA for the CDR3 is TGTGCCAGTAGTATGGAGGAGACCCAGTACTTC.

The rearrangement joins TRBV6-1 to TRBJ2-6; D remains unclear. The CDR3 is 17 amino acids. Per germline, CDR1 MNHNS and CDR2 SASEGT. Trimming left V 4 bases short and J 0 bases short, with 13 bases between. The CDR3 reads CASSVEAAFSGANVLTF. CDR3 DNA: TGTGCCAGCAGTGTAGAGGCCGCATTCTCTGGGGCCAACGTCCTGACTTTC.

This chain uses TRBV6-6 with TRBJ2-7; 10 bases fit TRBD1. The CDR3 sequence is 14 residues long. V trimming: 6 bases; J trimming: 4 bases; junction bases outside the gene matches: 6. Germline lookup yields CDR1 MNHNY and CDR2 SVGAGI (reference sequence). The CDR3 DNA is TGTGCCAGCAGGGGGACAGGGGCTGCTTACGAGCAGTACTTC. Residues: CASRGTGAAYEQYF.

The V call is TRBV6-6, the J call TRBJ1-4; perhaps TRBD1 as D (6 bases). The CDR3 runs to 15 residues. The V end was cut by 2 bases, the J end by 8 bases, with 15 bases between. CDR1 and CDR2 from the germline V gene are MNHNY and SVGAGI (reference sequence). The CDR3 coding sequence is TGTGCCAGCAGTTACCTGACAGGCGCCCAGGAAAAACTGTTTTTT. Its protein is CASSYLTGAQEKLFF.

The genes are TRBV6-2 or TRBV6-3 and TRBJ1-5, with D hard to call. The CDR3 consists of 14 residues. The V end was cut by 6 bases, the J end by 3 bases, with 12 bases between. Germline CDR1 and CDR2: MNHEY and SVGEGT. The CDR3 DNA reads TGTGCCAGCAGCGCGGAGGGTTACAATCAGCCCCAGCATTTT. This sequence encodes CASSAEGYNQPQHF.

This sequence joins TRBV5-6 and TRBJ2-7, with D tentatively TRBD1 (6 bases). The CDR3 has 14 amino acids. Between the trimmed V and J ends, which lost 3 bases and 4 bases, there was a span of 14 bases. The V gene's germline CDR1 is SGHDT and CDR2 YYEEEE. The CDR3: CASSSYRVRYEQYF. In nucleotides, the CDR3 is TGTGCCAGCAGCTCGTACAGGGTAAGGTACGAGCAGTACTTC.